The clone carrying this T cell receptor (beta chain) was seen a handful of times. Its antigen is not identified. This sample stems from a study of early T cells in non-severe SARS-CoV-2 infection. Study-level information: Sequencing targeted bulk RNA from unsorted whole blood, leaving chains unpaired. Regarding the study as a whole: CD4 and private specificities were missed by VDJdb matching, which favored anti-spike CD8 responses.

Each single cDNA molecule received a unique molecular identifier. TCRdb re-called the 5' RACE reads through MiXCR, storing one row per CDR3 protein. The sample includes around 89,000 distinct CDR3 sequences, roughly 14% of them seen just once. CDR3 length equals 18 residues. Germline lookup yields CDR1 SGHTA and CDR2 FQGNSA. V shed 1 base, J shed 0 bases, and the junction held 7 bases outside the gene matches. The chain employs TRBV7-2 and TRBJ2-3, with 10 bases lining up with TRBD2. This TCR was recovered from an adult who was a healthcare worker with PCR-confirmed SARS-CoV-2 infection or an uninfected control (not recorded which). Sequencing used whole blood. CDR3 coding DNA: TGTGCCAGCAGCTTAGGTAGCGGGGGGCCCGGGAGCACAGATACGCAGTATTTT. Translated, it gives CASSLGSGGPGSTDTQYF. Filled out from reference TRBV7-2 and TRBJ2-3, the complete variable domain reads GAGVSQSPSNKVTEKGKDVELRCDPISGHTALYWYRQSLGQGLEFLIYFQGNSAPDKSGLPSDRFSAERTGGSVSTLTIQRTQQEDSAVYLCASSLGSGGPGSTDTQYFGPGTRLTVL.